What follows describes a single T cell receptor (beta chain). These data belong to a study of blood T cell repertoires in COVID-19. Libraries were prepared by immunoSEQ multiplex PCR; TCRdb keeps only in-frame clonotypes and omits some of them. The table has almost 55,000 clones, about 87% seen once; the top ten hold 3.5%. There are 14 residues in the CDR3. Trimming shortened V by 7 bases and J by 4 bases, and 16 bases separated the two germline ends. Looked up from germline, CDR1 is MNHEY and CDR2 is SVGAGI. The source is a human donor in a cohort sampled during active COVID-19. Sequencing input: peripheral blood. V gene TRBV6-5 combines with J gene TRBJ1-1; possible D gene TRBD1, 6 bases. DNA of the CDR3: TGTGCCAGCACCCCGGGTGCAGGGGCCACTGAAGCTTTCTTT. It codes for CASTPGAGATEAFF.